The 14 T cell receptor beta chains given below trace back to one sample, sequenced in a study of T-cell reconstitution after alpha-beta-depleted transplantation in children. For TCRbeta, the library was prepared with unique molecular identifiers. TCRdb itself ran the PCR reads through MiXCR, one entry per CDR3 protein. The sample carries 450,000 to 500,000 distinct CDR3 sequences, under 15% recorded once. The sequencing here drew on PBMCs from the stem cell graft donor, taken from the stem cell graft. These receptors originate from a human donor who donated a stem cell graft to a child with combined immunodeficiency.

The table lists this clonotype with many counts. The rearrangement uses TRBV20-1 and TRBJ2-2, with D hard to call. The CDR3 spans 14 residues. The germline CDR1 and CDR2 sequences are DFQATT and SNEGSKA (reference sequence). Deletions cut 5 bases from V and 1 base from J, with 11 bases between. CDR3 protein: CSAPGRVNTGELFF. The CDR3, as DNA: TGCAGTGCTCCCGGACGGGTGAACACCGGGGAGCTGTTTTTT.

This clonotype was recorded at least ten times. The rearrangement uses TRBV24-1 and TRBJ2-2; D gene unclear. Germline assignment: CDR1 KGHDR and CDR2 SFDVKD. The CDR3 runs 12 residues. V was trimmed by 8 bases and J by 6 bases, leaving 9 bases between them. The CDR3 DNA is TGTGCCACCACTTCAGGAGCCGGGGAGCTGTTTTTT. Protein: CATTSGAGELFF.

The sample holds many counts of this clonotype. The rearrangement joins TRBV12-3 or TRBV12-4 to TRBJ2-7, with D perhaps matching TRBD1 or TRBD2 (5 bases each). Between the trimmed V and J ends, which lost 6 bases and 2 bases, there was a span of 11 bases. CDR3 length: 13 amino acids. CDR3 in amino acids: CASRLGGTYEQYF. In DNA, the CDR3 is TGTGCCAGCAGACTTGGGGGAACCTACGAGCAGTACTTC.

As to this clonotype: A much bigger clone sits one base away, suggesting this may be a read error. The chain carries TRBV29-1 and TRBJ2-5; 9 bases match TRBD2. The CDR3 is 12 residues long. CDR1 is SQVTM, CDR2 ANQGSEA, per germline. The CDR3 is CRVEELAGRQYF. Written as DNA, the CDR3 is TGCCGCGTTGAAGAGCTAGCGGGACGGCAGTACTTC. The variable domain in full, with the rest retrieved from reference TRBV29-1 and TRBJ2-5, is SAVISQKPSRDICQRGTSLTIQCQVDSQVTMMFWYRQQPGQSLTLIATANQGSEATYESGFVIDKFPISRPNLTFSTLTVSNMSPEDSSIYLCRVEELAGRQYFGPGTRLLVL.

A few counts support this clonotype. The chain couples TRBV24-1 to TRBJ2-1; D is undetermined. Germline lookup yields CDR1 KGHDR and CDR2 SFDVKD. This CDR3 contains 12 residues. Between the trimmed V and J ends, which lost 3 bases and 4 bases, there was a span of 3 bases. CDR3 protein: CATSDGYNEQFF. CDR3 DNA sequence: TGTGCCACCAGTGATGGGTACAATGAGCAGTTCTTC.

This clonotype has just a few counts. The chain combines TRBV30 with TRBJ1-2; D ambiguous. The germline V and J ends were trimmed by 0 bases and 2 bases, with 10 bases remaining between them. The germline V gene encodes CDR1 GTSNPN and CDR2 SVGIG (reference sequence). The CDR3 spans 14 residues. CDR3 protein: CAWSVRRKNYGYTF. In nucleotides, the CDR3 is TGTGCCTGGAGTGTACGAAGGAAAAACTATGGCTACACCTTC.

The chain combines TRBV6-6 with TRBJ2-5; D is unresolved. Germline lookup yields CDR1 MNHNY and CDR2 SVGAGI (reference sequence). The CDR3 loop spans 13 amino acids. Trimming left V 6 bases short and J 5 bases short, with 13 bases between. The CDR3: CASSPDYGETQYF. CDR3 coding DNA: TGTGCCAGCAGCCCCGATTACGGGGAGACCCAGTACTTC.

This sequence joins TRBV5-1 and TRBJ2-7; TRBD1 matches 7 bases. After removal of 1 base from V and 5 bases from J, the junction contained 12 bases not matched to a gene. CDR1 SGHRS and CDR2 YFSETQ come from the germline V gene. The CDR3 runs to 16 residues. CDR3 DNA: TGCGCCAGCAGCTTGCGAGTACAGGGGTTGGACCACGAGCAGTACTTC. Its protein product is CASSLRVQGLDHEQYF.

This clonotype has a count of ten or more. The CDR3, as DNA: TGTGCCAGCAGTTCCAACTGGGCGGGGAGCTCCTACGAGCAGTACTTC. It codes for CASSSNWAGSSYEQYF. The chain couples TRBV12-3 or TRBV12-4 to TRBJ2-7; D is possibly TRBD2 (6 bases). CDR3 length: 16 amino acids. V gave up 4 bases and J gave up 0 bases, with 16 bases separating them.

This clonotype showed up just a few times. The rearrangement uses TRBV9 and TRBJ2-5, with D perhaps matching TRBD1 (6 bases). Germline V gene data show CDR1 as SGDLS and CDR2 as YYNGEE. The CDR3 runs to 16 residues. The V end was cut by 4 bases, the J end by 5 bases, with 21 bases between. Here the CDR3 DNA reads TGTGCCAGCAGCCCAACTCCGGGACATCCCTTGGAGACCCAGTACTTC. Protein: CASSPTPGHPLETQYF.

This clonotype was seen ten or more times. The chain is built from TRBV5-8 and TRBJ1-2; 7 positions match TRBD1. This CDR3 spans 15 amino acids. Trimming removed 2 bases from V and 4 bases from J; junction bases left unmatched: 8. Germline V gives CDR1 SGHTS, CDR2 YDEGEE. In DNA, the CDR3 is TGTGCCAGCAGCTTTTATGACAGGGCGGCCTATGGCTACACCTTC. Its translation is CASSFYDRAAYGYTF.

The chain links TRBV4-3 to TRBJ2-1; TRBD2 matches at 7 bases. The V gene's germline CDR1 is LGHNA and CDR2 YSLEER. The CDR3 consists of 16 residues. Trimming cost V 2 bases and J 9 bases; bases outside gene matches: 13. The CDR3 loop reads CASSQLWTSGSLEQFF. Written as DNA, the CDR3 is TGCGCCAGCAGCCAATTATGGACTAGTGGTTCCCTTGAGCAGTTCTTC.

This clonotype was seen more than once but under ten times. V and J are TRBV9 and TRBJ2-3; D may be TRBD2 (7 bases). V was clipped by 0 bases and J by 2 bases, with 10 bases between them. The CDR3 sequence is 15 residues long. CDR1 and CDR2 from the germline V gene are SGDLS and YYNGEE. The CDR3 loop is CASSVGAGHTDTQYF. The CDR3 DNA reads TGTGCCAGCAGCGTAGGAGCGGGACACACAGATACGCAGTATTTT.

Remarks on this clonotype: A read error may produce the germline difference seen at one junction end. For the CDR3, the DNA is TGTGCCTGGACCCCGGGGGAGACCTACGGGCAGTACTTC. It codes for CAWTPGETYGQYF. The chain joins TRBV30 to TRBJ2-7; weak D call: TRBD2 (6 bases). The germline V gene encodes CDR1 GTSNPN and CDR2 SVGIG (reference sequence). The length of the CDR3 is 13 residues.